Below are 26 T cell receptor beta chains sequenced from a single sample in a study of blood T cell repertoires in COVID-19. TCRdb keeps only in-frame clones here, not all; method: immunoSEQ multiplex PCR. The sample has 200,000 to 300,000 clones, approximately 80% seen once. The sample consisted of peripheral blood. The receptor set was obtained from a man in his forties who had recovered from COVID-19.

V is TRBV18 and J is TRBJ2-3; TRBD2 matches at 13 bases. V was clipped by 5 bases and J by 2 bases; unmatched bases: 7. There are 17 residues in the CDR3. Germline values: CDR1 KGHSH, CDR2 LQKENI. The CDR3 region is CASSSGLAGSHTDTQYF. In nucleotides, the CDR3 is TGTGCCAGCTCATCGGGACTAGCGGGATCCCACACAGATACGCAGTATTTT.

The chain recombines TRBV7-9 with TRBJ2-7, with D perhaps matching TRBD1 (6 bases). Germline values: CDR1 SEHNR, CDR2 FQNEAQ (reference sequence). Deletions cut 4 bases from V and 7 bases from J, with 11 bases between. This CDR3 contains 12 residues. The CDR3 region is CASSSRQVEQYF. The CDR3 region has the DNA TGTGCCAGCAGCTCTAGACAGGTAGAGCAGTACTTC.

This clone occurred many times. The rearrangement joins TRBV5-1 to TRBJ2-2; no clear D gene. Germline CDR1 and CDR2: SGHRS and YFSETQ. V was cut by 4 bases and J by 5 bases, with 12 bases left in between. The CDR3 loop spans 14 amino acids. CDR3 loop: CASSEQLTTGELFF. The CDR3 nucleotides are TGCGCCAGCAGCGAACAGCTCACGACCGGGGAGCTGTTTTTT.

This clone is classed as medium-sized. The J gene is TRBJ2-6, the V gene TRBV15; D is uncertain. Germline V gene data show CDR1 as LNHNV and CDR2 as YYDKDF (reference sequence). V dropped 0 bases and J dropped 0 bases, with 6 bases sitting between them. The CDR3 runs to 16 residues. The CDR3 loop is CATSRDGHSGANVLTF. For the CDR3, the DNA is TGTGCCACCAGCAGAGATGGGCACTCTGGGGCCAACGTCCTGACTTTC.

The chain recombines TRBV11-3 with TRBJ2-1, with TRBD1 as a possible D gene (5 bases). V was shortened by 6 bases and J by 9 bases, with 12 bases between the two germline ends. This CDR3 is 12 amino acids long. Germline CDR1 and CDR2: SGHNT and YENEEA. The CDR3 DNA sequence: TGTGCCAGCAGAAAAGACCAGGGTGAGCAGTTCTTC. It specifies CASRKDQGEQFF.

This clone was observed a handful of times. The chain joins TRBV7-2 to TRBJ2-7; the match to TRBD2 covers 7 bases. The CDR3 is 15 amino acids. The ends lost 4 bases at V and 2 bases at J; junction bases unmatched: 8. Germline loops: CDR1 SGHTA, CDR2 FQGNSA. The CDR3 is CASSSLERGTYEQYF. CDR3 sequence (DNA): TGTGCCAGCAGCTCCCTCGAGCGGGGTACCTACGAGCAGTACTTC.

This rearrangement joins TRBV4-1 to TRBJ2-3, with TRBD2 matching 10 bases. CDR1 MGHRA and CDR2 YSYEKL come from the germline V gene. With 7 bases clipped from V and 2 bases from J, the junction kept 9 bases outside the gene matches. This CDR3 region has 16 residues. The CDR3 loop is CASTLGLAVSTDTQYF. CDR3 bases: TGCGCCAGCACCTTAGGACTAGCGGTGTCCACAGATACGCAGTATTTT.

This rearrangement joins TRBV5-5 to TRBJ2-1; the match to TRBD1 covers 7 bases. The CDR3 loop spans 16 amino acids. Germline CDR1 reads SGHKS; CDR2 reads YYEKEE (reference sequence). V lost 4 bases, J lost 4 bases, and 11 bases stayed unmatched. DNA of the CDR3: TGTGCCAGCAGCCGTACCGGTGGGACAGAATACAATGAGCAGTTCTTC. Encoded protein: CASSRTGGTEYNEQFF.

The chain combines TRBV2 with TRBJ1-4; TRBD1 might be the D (6 bases). CDR3 length: 15 amino acids. V lost 4 bases to trimming and J lost 0 bases, with 9 bases between them. CDR1 is SNHLY and CDR2 is FYNNEI in the germline V gene. The CDR3 protein is CASSVQGATNEKLFF. As DNA, the CDR3 is TGTGCCAGCAGTGTACAGGGAGCAACTAATGAAAAACTGTTTTTT.

The chain has TRBV5-1 and TRBJ2-7; 9 positions match TRBD1. Trimming removed 8 bases from V and 0 bases from J; junction bases left unmatched: 6. The CDR3 extends over 14 amino acids. CDR1 and CDR2 (germline): SGHRS, YFSETQ. The DNA of the CDR3 is TGCGCCAGTCGAGACAGGGGGGGCTCCTACGAGCAGTACTTC. This codes for CASRDRGGSYEQYF.

The rearrangement joins TRBV7-8 to TRBJ1-1, with a possible D match to TRBD1 (6 bases). Germline lookup yields CDR1 SGHVS and CDR2 FQNEAQ. The CDR3 sequence is 14 residues long. V lost 4 bases and J 1 base, leaving 10 bases between the germline ends. The CDR3 spells CASSSGVTNTEAFF. In DNA form, the CDR3 reads TGTGCCAGCAGCTCAGGGGTAACGAACACTGAAGCTTTCTTT. Looking up the rest from reference TRBV7-8 and TRBJ1-1 gives the full variable domain: GAGVSQSPRYKVAKRGQDVALRCDPISGHVSLFWYQQALGQGPEFLTYFQNEAQLDKSGLPSDRFFAERPEGSVSTLKIQRTQQEDSAVYLCASSSGVTNTEAFFGQGTRLTVV.

The chain joins TRBV5-1 to TRBJ2-1; TRBD2 agrees at 8 bases. CDR1 is SGHRS, CDR2 YFSETQ, per germline. This CDR3 is built from 16 residues. Germline trimming cut 4 bases from V and 8 bases from J; bases unmatched to any gene: 14. DNA of the CDR3: TGCGCCAGCAGCCTGGGACTAGGGGTGATGTGGGATGAGCAGTTCTTC. Amino acids: CASSLGLGVMWDEQFF.

The V gene is TRBV3-1 (or the pseudogene TRBV3-2), the J gene TRBJ2-6; possibly TRBD1 for D (6 bases). The germline V gene encodes CDR1 LGHDT and CDR2 YNNKEL (reference sequence). The CDR3 length is 17 residues. Trimming pared 4 bases from V and 5 bases from J, leaving 18 bases between. As DNA, the CDR3 is TGTGCCAGCAGCCCCTCTCCAAGACAGGAGCGGGCCAACGTCCTGACTTTC. Its translation: CASSPSPRQERANVLTF.

The gene calls are TRBV9 and TRBJ2-2; possible D gene TRBD2, 6 bases. The CDR3 runs to 18 residues. V was trimmed by 1 base and J by 8 bases, leaving 24 bases between them. In germline, CDR1 is SGDLS, CDR2 YYNGEE. CDR3 nucleotides: TGTGCCAGCAGCGTACCAAGCGGCGGGGCGGAATTAACTGGGGAGCTGTTTTTT. Translation: CASSVPSGGAELTGELFF.

The rearrangement joins TRBV7-2 to TRBJ2-3, with a weak D call TRBD1 (5 bases). The CDR3 has 15 residues. Trimming took 5 bases from V and 0 from J, leaving 12 bases between them. Germline V lookup: CDR1 SGHTA, CDR2 FQGNSA. The CDR3 is CASSHGARSTDTQYF. The CDR3 DNA reads TGTGCCAGCAGCCATGGGGCTCGGAGCACAGATACGCAGTATTTT.

This clone was picked up a small number of times. The genes are TRBV4-1 and TRBJ2-2; D unresolved. The length of the CDR3 is 16 residues. In germline, CDR1 is MGHRA, CDR2 YSYEKL. V was cut by 2 bases and J by 4 bases, with 14 bases left in between. Here the CDR3 reads CASSQPFTGGTGELFF. CDR3 bases: TGCGCCAGCAGCCAACCTTTCACCGGCGGCACCGGGGAGCTGTTTTTT.

This sequence joins TRBV27 and TRBJ2-3; 13 bases line up with TRBD2. The CDR3 is made up of 18 amino acids. The junction had 11 bases not matched to a gene; V was cut back by 6 bases and J by 2 bases. CDR1 and CDR2 (germline): MNHEY, SMNVEV (reference sequence). The CDR3 is CASRIGLAGALSTDTQYF. The CDR3 region has the DNA TGTGCCAGCAGAATCGGACTAGCGGGAGCTCTGTCCACAGATACGCAGTATTTT.

This chain connects TRBV5-6 to TRBJ2-6; D may be TRBD1 (6 bases). From germline, CDR1 is SGHDT and CDR2 YYEEEE. V was trimmed by 6 bases and J by 12 bases, leaving 19 bases between them. The CDR3 consists of 14 residues. CDR3 nucleotide sequence: TGTGCCAGCACCCATTTTGGACAGCAGCCCGTCCTGACTTTC. Protein: CASTHFGQQPVLTF.

This chain links TRBV4-1 with TRBJ2-1; 7 bases line up with TRBD2. After removal of 4 bases from V and 15 bases from J, the junction contained 6 bases not matched to a gene. The germline gives CDR1 MGHRA, CDR2 YSYEKL. The CDR3 covers 11 residues. CDR3 amino acids: CASSLGLVWFF. CDR3 sequence (DNA): TGCGCCAGCAGCCTAGGACTAGTTTGGTTCTTC.

As to this clone: This specimen includes other DNA sequences encoding the same CDR3. V and J are TRBV10-1 and TRBJ1-1; no firm D call. Trimming removed 0 bases at V and 1 base at J, with 3 bases between. The CDR3 has 13 residues. Germline V gives CDR1 WNHNN, CDR2 SYGVQD (reference sequence). The CDR3 reads CASSESGNTEAFF. The CDR3 bases are TGCGCCAGCAGTGAGTCCGGGAACACTGAAGCTTTCTTT.

This chain links TRBV7-9 with TRBJ2-5, with TRBD2 matching 10 bases. Germline CDR1 reads SEHNR; CDR2 reads FQNEAQ (reference sequence). The length of the CDR3 is 17 residues. V lost 0 bases, J lost 4 bases, and 8 bases stayed unmatched. The CDR3 bases are TGTGCCAGCAGCTTAGCTAGCGGGGGGCTAAAGGGAGAGACCCAGTACTTC. This gives the protein CASSLASGGLKGETQYF.

The J gene is TRBJ2-5, the V gene TRBV10-3; the match to TRBD1 covers 7 bases. The length of the CDR3 is 16 residues. Losses at the gene ends were 2 bases for V and 0 bases for J; bases not matched to a gene: 6. From germline, CDR1 is ENHRY and CDR2 SYGVKD. The CDR3 DNA reads TGTGCCATCAGTGAGCGGGACAGAACCTACCAAGAGACCCAGTACTTC. It is translated as CAISERDRTYQETQYF.

This chain connects TRBV9 to TRBJ1-5; a possible D gene is TRBD1 (5 bases). V was shortened by 3 bases and J by 2 bases, with 9 bases between the two germline ends. This CDR3 has 14 residues. Germline-derived CDR1 and CDR2 are SGDLS and YYNGEE. CDR3 coding DNA: TGTGCCAGCAGCGCGGGGGGGGGCAATCAGCCCCAGCATTTT. Protein product: CASSAGGGNQPQHF.

The chain recombines TRBV18 with TRBJ1-1; the match to TRBD1 covers 9 bases. V lost 1 base to trimming and J lost 0 bases; unmatched junction nucleotides: 3. This CDR3 is 16 amino acids long. Germline lookup yields CDR1 KGHSH and CDR2 LQKENI. The CDR3 sequence: CASSPRGTGLNTEAFF. The CDR3 bases are TGTGCCAGCTCACCACGCGGGACAGGGTTGAACACTGAAGCTTTCTTT.

The V gene is TRBV19, the J gene TRBJ2-1, with TRBD2 matching over 8 bases. The V and J ends lost 2 bases and 6 bases, in that order; junction bases with no gene match: 6. The germline V gene has CDR1 LNHDA and CDR2 SQIVND (reference sequence). The CDR3 totals 15 residues. The CDR3 reads CASSISGAGGNEQFF. The DNA of the CDR3 is TGTGCCAGTAGTATAAGCGGGGCGGGGGGCAATGAGCAGTTCTTC.

This sequence joins TRBV24-1 and TRBJ2-1, with 7 bases aligning to TRBD1. The CDR3 is made up of 14 amino acids. J gave up 6 bases and V 2 bases, and 3 bases lay outside the gene matches. Germline lookup yields CDR1 KGHDR and CDR2 SFDVKD. The CDR3 region has the DNA TGTGCCACCAGTGATTCCGGACAGGTCAATGAGCAGTTCTTC. Its protein is CATSDSGQVNEQFF.